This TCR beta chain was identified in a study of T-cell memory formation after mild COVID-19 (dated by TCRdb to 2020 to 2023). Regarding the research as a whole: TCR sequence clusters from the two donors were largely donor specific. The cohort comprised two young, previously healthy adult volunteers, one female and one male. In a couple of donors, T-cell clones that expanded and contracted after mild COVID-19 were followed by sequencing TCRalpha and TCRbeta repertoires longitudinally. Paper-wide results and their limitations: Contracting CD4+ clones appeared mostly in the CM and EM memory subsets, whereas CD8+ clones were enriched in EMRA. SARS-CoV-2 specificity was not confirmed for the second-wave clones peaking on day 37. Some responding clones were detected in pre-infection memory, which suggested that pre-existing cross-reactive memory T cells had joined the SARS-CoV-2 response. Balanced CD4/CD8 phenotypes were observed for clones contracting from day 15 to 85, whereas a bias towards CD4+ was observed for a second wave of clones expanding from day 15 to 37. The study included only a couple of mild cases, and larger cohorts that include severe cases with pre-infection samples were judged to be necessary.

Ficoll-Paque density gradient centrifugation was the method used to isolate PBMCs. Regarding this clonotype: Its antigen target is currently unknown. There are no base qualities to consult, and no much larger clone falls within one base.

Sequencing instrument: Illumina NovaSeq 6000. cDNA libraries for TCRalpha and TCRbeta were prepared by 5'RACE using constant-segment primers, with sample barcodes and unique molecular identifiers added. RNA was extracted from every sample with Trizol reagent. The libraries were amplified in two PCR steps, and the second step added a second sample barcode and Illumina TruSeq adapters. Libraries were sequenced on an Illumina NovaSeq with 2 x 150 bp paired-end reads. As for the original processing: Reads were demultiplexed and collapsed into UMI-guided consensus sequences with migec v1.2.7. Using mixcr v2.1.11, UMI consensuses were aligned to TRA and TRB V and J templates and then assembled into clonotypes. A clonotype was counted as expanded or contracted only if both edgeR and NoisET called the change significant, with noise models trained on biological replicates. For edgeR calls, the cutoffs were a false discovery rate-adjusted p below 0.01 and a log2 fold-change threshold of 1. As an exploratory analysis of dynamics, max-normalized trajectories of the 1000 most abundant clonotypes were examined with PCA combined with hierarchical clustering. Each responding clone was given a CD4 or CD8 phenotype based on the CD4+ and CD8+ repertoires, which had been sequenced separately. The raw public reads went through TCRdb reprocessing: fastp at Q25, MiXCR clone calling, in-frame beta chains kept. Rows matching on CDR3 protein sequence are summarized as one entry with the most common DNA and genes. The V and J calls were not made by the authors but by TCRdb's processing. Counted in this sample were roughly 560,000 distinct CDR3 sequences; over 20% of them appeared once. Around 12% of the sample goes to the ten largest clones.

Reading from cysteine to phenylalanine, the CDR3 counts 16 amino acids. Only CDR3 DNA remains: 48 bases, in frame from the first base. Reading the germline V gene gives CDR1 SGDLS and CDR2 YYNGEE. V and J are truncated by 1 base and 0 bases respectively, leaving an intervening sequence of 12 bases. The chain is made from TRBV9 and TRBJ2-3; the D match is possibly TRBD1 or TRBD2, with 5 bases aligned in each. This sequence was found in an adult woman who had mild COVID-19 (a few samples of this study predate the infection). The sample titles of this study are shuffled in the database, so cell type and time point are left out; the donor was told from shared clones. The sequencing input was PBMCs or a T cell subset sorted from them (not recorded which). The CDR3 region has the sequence CASSVRGDPSTDTQYF. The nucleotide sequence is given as TGTGCCAGCAGCGTACGTGGGGACCCTAGCACAGATACGCAGTATTTT.